The present T cell receptor beta chain was sequenced within a study of Ad26.COV2.S vaccination and SARS-CoV-2 variants. Sample treatment: over 15 received Ad26.COV2.S at low or high dose, single or two shots; 5 received placebo; per-sample allocation not given. Material that was analyzed had been drawn on day 63 after the first vaccine or placebo injection. Data came from immunoSEQ multiplex PCR; TCRdb stores just in-frame clones and leaves some out. Seen here are around 300,000 clones, 90% observed once, and the top ten hold about 5%. The germline V and J ends were trimmed by 7 bases and 8 bases, with 14 bases remaining between them. The CDR3 extends over 12 amino acids. The germline gives CDR1 MNHEY, CDR2 SVGAGI.

The sequence derives from a person aged 18-60 years who received the Ad26.COV2.S COVID-19 vaccine or a placebo. The chain uses TRBV6-5 and TRBJ1-2, with D possibly matching TRBD1 (5 bases). Sequenced material: peripheral blood, taken in a trial of Ad26.COV2.S vaccine versus placebo. CDR3 in amino acids: CASNTGLDGYTF. CDR3 coding DNA: TGTGCCAGCAATACAGGCCTAGACGGCTACACCTTC.